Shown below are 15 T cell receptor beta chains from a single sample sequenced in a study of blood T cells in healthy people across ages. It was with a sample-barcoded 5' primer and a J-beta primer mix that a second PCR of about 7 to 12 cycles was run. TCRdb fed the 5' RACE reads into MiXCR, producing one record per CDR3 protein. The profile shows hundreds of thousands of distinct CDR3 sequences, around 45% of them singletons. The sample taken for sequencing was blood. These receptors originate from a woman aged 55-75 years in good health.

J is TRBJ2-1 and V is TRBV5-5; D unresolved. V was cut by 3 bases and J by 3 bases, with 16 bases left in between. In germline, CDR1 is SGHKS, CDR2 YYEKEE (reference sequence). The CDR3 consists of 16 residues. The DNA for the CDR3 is TGTGCCAGCAGCTCCCCCGAGTTAGGCTACTACAATGAGCAGTTCTTC. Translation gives CASSSPELGYYNEQFF.

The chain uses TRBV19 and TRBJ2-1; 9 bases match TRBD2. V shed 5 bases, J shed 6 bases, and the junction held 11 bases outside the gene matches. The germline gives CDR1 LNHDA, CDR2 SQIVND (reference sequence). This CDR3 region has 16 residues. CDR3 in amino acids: CASSLGLAMMTNEQFF. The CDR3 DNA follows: TGTGCCAGTAGTTTAGGACTAGCGATGATGACCAATGAGCAGTTCTTC.

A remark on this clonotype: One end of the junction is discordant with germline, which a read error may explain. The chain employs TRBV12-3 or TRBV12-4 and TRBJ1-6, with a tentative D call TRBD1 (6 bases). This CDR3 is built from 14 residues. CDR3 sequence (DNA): TGTGCCGGCAGAGCCGGGACAAATAATTCACCCCTCCACTTT. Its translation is CAGRAGTNNSPLHF.

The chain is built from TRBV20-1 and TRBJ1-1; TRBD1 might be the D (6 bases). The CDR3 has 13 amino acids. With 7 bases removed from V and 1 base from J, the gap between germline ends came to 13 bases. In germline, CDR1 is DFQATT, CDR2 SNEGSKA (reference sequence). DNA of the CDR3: TGCAGTGTCCTGGACAGCGAGAACACTGAAGCTTTCTTT. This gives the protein CSVLDSENTEAFF.

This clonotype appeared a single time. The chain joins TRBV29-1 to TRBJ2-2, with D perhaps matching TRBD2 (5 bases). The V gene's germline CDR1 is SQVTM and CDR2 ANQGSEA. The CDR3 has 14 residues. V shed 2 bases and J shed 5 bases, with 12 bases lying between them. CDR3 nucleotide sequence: TGCAGCGTTGAAATCATACGGGGAACCGGGGAGCTGTTTTTT. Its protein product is CSVEIIRGTGELFF.

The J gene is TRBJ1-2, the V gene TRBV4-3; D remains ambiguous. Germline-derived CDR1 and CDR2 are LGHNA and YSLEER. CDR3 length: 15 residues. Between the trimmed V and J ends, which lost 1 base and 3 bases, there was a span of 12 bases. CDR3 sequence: CASSQVYLTDYGYTF. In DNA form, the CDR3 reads TGCGCCAGCAGCCAAGTTTATTTGACGGACTATGGCTACACCTTC.

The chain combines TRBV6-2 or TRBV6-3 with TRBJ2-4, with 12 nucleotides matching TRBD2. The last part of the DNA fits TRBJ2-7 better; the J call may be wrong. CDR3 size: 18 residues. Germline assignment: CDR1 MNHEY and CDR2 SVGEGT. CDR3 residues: CASSRQPIGLAGLYEQYF. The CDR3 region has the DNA TGTGCCAGCAGTCGACAGCCAATTGGACTAGCGGGACTCTACGAGCAGTACTTC.

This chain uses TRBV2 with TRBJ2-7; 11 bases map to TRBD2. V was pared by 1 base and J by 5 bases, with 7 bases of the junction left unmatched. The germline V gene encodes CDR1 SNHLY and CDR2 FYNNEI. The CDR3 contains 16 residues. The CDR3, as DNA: TGTGCCAGCAGTGAAGGGCGGCTAGCGGGAGGTGACGAGCAGTACTTC. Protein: CASSEGRLAGGDEQYF.

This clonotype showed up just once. CDR3 nucleotide sequence: TGTGCCAGCAGCCGAGGGGACCTGGGGTACAATGAGCAGTACTTC. It specifies CASSRGDLGYNEQYF. This rearrangement joins TRBV28 to TRBJ2-1, with D perhaps being TRBD1 or TRBD2 (5 bases each). The end of the DNA fits TRBJ2-7 better, so the J call may be wrong. The CDR3 is made up of 15 amino acids. Germline-derived CDR1 and CDR2 are MDHEN and SYDVKM.

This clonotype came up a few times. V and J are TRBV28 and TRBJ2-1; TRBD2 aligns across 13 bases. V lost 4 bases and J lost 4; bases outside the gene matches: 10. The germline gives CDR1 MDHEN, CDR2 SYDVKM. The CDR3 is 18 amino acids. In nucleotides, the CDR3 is TGTGCCAGCAGTTCGGAGGGACTAGCGGGAAACGAGTACAATGAGCAGTTCTTC. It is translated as CASSSEGLAGNEYNEQFF.

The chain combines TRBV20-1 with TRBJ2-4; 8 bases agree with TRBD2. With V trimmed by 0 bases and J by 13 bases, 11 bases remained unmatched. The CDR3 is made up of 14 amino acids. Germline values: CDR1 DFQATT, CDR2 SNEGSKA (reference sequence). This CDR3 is CSARDRSGRREQYF. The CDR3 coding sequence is TGCAGTGCTAGAGACAGGAGCGGGAGAAGAGAGCAGTACTTC.

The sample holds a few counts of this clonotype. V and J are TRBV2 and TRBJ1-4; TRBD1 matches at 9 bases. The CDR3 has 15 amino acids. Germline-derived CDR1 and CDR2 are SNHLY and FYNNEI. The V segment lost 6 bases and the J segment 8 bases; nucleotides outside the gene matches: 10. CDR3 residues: CASRVMGQGDEKLFF. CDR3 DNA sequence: TGTGCCAGCAGGGTTATGGGACAGGGAGACGAAAAACTGTTTTTT.

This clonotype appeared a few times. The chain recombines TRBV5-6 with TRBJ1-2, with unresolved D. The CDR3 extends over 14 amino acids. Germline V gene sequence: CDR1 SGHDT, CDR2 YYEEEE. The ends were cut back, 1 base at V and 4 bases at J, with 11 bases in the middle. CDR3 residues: CASSLYSQSYGYTF. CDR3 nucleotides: TGTGCCAGCAGCTTGTATAGTCAGTCCTATGGCTACACCTTC.

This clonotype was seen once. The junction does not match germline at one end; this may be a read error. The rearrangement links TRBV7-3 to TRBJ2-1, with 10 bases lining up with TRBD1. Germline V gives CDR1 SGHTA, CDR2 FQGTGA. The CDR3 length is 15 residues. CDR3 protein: CASSSGTGDFDEQFF. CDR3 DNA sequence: TGCGCCAGCAGCTCGGGGACAGGGGATTTTGATGAGCAGTTCTTC.

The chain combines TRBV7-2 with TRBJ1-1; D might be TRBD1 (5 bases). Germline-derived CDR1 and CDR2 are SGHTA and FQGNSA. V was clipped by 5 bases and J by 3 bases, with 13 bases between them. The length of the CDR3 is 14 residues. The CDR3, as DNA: TGTGCCAGCAGCCGAGGGTGGGGGGACACTGAAGCTTTCTTT. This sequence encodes CASSRGWGDTEAFF.